This TCR beta chain was found in a study of CD4 T cells in relation to SARS-CoV-2 and coronaviruses. CDR3 length: 14 amino acids. Trimming took 2 bases from V and 1 from J, leaving 6 bases between them. Germline CDR1 SGHRS, CDR2 YFSETQ. Comment on this clone: What it recognizes is unknown.

Unexposed donor CD4+ T cells date from about 2011-2018, before the COVID-19 pandemic. Isolation of CD4+ T cells took place after approximately eleven days in culture. TCRdb keeps only in-frame clones here, not all; method: immunoSEQ multiplex PCR. The sample holds under 20,000 clones, approximately 75% seen once. What was sequenced was CD4+ T cells from PBMCs, cultured in vitro. The origin of this receptor is a human donor in good health. The chain carries TRBV5-1 and TRBJ2-2, with D possibly matching TRBD2 (5 bases). CDR3 bases: TGCGCCAGCAGCTTACTAGTGAACACCGGGGAGCTGTTTTTT. Translating gives CASSLLVNTGELFF.